This TCR beta chain emerged from a study of cytomegalovirus exposure and HLA in healthy donors. CDR3 size: 14 residues. Germline assignment: CDR1 LGHNA and CDR2 YSLEER. The V end lost 3 bases, the J end lost 0 bases, and 9 bases lay between the germline ends. The PCR made use of 60 Vbeta and 13 Jbeta primers. The assay was immunoSEQ multiplex PCR, and TCRdb's table has in-frame clones only and misses some. The table records 150,000 to 200,000 clones, 75% to 85% of them present only once. Study conclusions and caveats: Prior analysis indicated that the majority of TCR beta V segments exhibited productivity approximately 87% or approximately 30% of the time. A later analysis revealed that TCR association rates differed between HLA loci, peaking at DRB1 and bottoming out at HLA-C. Another analysis was done later, and it associated approximately 15,000 TCR beta sequences with HLA alleles at 0.05 false discovery rate. 87-base-pair reads could not separate some V segments, including TRBV6-2 and TRBV6-3.

This clone was observed a handful of times. No antigen is known for it. This clonotype was obtained from a woman in her forties or fifties in good health and CMV-seronegative. Sequencing was done on a sample of PBMCs. V gene TRBV4-3 combines with J gene TRBJ2-7; no definite D call. The CDR3 DNA is TGCGCCAGCAGCCAGACCGGGTTCTCCTACGAGCAGTACTTC. Amino acids: CASSQTGFSYEQYF.